This TCR beta chain was sequenced during a study of tumor and adjacent non-tumor tissue in lung cancer. Study information: Aged roughly 31 to 80 years, patients included roughly eleven men and a handful of women with stage I to III disease. Samples averaged about 3.8 million productive TCRbeta reads each. Study-level results: Top 100 clones took a larger repertoire share in normal lung. Tumor tissue had significantly higher TCR diversity than normal lung.

Germline lookup yields CDR1 GTSNPN and CDR2 SVGIG (reference sequence). The V gene lost 2 bases and the J gene lost 4 bases, with 6 bases spanning the gap. CDR3 length: 12 amino acids. A modified ARM-PCR protocol with three rounds of nested PCR amplified TCRbeta. TCRdb independently ran MiXCR on the multiplex PCR reads; one entry per CDR3 protein. The profile shows 55,000 to 75,000 distinct CDR3 sequences, 50% to 60% of them singletons. This clonotype was counted at least ten times. Its antigen is not known. The template was RNA from unsorted bulk tissue. The material sequenced was lung tumor tissue. The chain joins TRBV30 to TRBJ1-5; unclear D gene. This clonotype was obtained from a man between 45 and 60 years old with non-small cell lung cancer. DNA of the CDR3: TGTGCCTGGAGTTCGGGGAATCAGCCCCAGCATTTT. It yields the protein CAWSSGNQPQHF. Full variable domain (outside the CDR3, taken from reference TRBV30 and TRBJ1-5): SQTIHQWPATLVQPVGSPLSLECTVEGTSNPNLYWYRQAAGRGLQLLFYSVGIGQISSEVPQNLSASRPQDRQFILSSKKLLLSDSGFYLCAWSSGNQPQHFGDGTRLSIL.